The 26 T cell receptor beta chains below were found in one sample sequenced in a study of post-analysis software for immune sequencing data. Whole-study findings and limits: Comparison of patients with controls showed 4 to 6 TRBV segments more frequent in patients, TRBV5-6, TRBV5-1 and TRBV20-1 among them.

For these TCRs, the target antigens are not known. Carried by the TCR beta cDNA libraries were unique molecular identifiers. From the PCR reads, TCRdb called clonotypes with MiXCR, one entry per CDR3 protein. The repertoire holds roughly 700,000 distinct CDR3 sequences, with just under 30% as singletons. Sequenced: blood. These TCRs come from a girl under 18 with multiple sclerosis.

The chain recombines TRBV7-2 with TRBJ1-6; D is uncertain. V shed 4 bases and J shed 7 bases, with 5 bases lying between them. Germline V gene data show CDR1 as SGHTA and CDR2 as FQGNSA. The CDR3 extends over 12 amino acids. The CDR3 is CASSSQNSPLHF. The CDR3 coding sequence is TGTGCCAGCAGCTCCCAAAATTCACCCCTCCACTTT.

Of note for this clonotype: Germline is not matched at one junction end, which may reflect a read error. This chain joins TRBV20-1 and TRBJ2-6; possibly TRBD2 for D (7 bases). Germline V gene lookup returns CDR1 DFQATT and CDR2 SNEGSKA (reference sequence). The CDR3 spans 17 residues. The CDR3: CSARAVLGGRGANVRTF. Written as DNA, the CDR3 is TGCAGTGCTAGAGCTGTTCTGGGGGGGCGTGGGGCCAACGTCCGGACTTTC.

This clonotype occurred a few times. The chain carries TRBV12-3 or TRBV12-4 and TRBJ2-1; D is possibly TRBD2 (5 bases). V lost 7 bases to trimming and J lost 7 bases, with 14 bases between them. CDR3 length equals 13 residues. This CDR3 reads CASTSGASNEQFF. The DNA of the CDR3 is TGTGCCAGCACGAGCGGCGCATCTAATGAGCAGTTCTTC.

V usage is TRBV6-2 or TRBV6-3 and J usage is TRBJ2-1; D possibly corresponds to TRBD2 (5 bases). The CDR3 spans 15 residues. V gave up 4 bases and J gave up 7 bases, with 17 bases separating them. Looked up from germline, CDR1 is MNHEY and CDR2 is SVGEGT. CDR3 region: CASSLASTVGNEQFF. The CDR3 DNA sequence: TGTGCCAGCAGTTTAGCGTCTACCGTTGGGAATGAGCAGTTCTTC.

The rearrangement joins TRBV3-1 to TRBJ2-1, with no clear D. The CDR3 sequence is 15 residues long. Per the germline V gene, CDR1 is LGHDT and CDR2 is YNNKEL (reference sequence). The V end lost 7 bases, the J end lost 0 bases, and 13 bases lay between the germline ends. The CDR3 DNA reads TGTGCCAGCATTAACTCAGGCCTCTCCTACAATGAGCAGTTCTTC. Amino acids: CASINSGLSYNEQFF.

This chain connects TRBV6-5 to TRBJ2-1, with 11 bases lining up with TRBD2. Germline-derived CDR1 and CDR2 are MNHEY and SVGAGI. The CDR3 has 19 residues. V lost 0 bases to trimming and J lost 4 bases; unmatched junction nucleotides: 11. CDR3 protein: CASSYSRVAGGRSYNEQFF. The CDR3 nucleotides are TGTGCCAGCAGTTACTCAAGAGTAGCGGGGGGGCGGAGTTACAATGAGCAGTTCTTC.

This clonotype has a handful of counts. The chain links TRBV29-1 to TRBJ2-1; 8 bases map to TRBD2. The germline gives CDR1 SQVTM, CDR2 ANQGSEA. CDR3 length: 15 residues. V lost 1 base and J lost 3; bases outside the gene matches: 5. The CDR3 sequence is CSVEGLAGGYNEQFF. The CDR3, as DNA: TGCAGCGTTGAAGGTCTAGCGGGCGGCTACAATGAGCAGTTCTTC.

This clonotype has only a few counts. The V call is TRBV7-9, the J call TRBJ2-5; 9 bases align to TRBD1. Germline V gives CDR1 SEHNR, CDR2 FQNEAQ (reference sequence). The CDR3 has 15 amino acids. J lost 6 bases, V lost 5 bases, and 10 bases had no gene match. The CDR3 sequence: CASSPAGTGLQTQYF. The DNA for the CDR3 is TGTGCCAGCAGCCCCGCCGGGACAGGGTTACAGACCCAGTACTTC. The full variable domain, completed using reference TRBV7-9 and TRBJ2-5, is DTGVSQNPRHKITKRGQNVTFRCDPISEHNRLYWYRQTLGQGPEFLTYFQNEAQLEKSRLLSDRFSAERPKGSFSTLEIQRTEQGDSAMYLCASSPAGTGLQTQYFGPGTRLLVL.

This clonotype turned up a few times. V is TRBV5-5 and J is TRBJ2-1; D gene ambiguous. CDR1 is SGHKS and CDR2 is YYEKEE in the germline V gene (reference sequence). The CDR3 loop spans 15 amino acids. Trimming took 4 bases from V and 0 from J, leaving 11 bases between them. The CDR3 DNA follows: TGTGCCAGCAGCAAGGTCGGTAGCTCCTACAATGAGCAGTTCTTC. This sequence encodes CASSKVGSSYNEQFF.

As to this clonotype: A junction boundary mismatches the germline segment, possibly from a read error. This chain connects TRBV20-1 to TRBJ2-7; TRBD2 matches at 9 bases. This CDR3 is 13 amino acids long. CDR1 and CDR2 from the germline V gene are DFQATT and SNEGSKA (reference sequence). The CDR3 loop reads CSAHSGSSYGQYF. DNA for the CDR3: TGCAGTGCCCATAGCGGGAGCTCCTACGGGCAGTACTTC.

A few counts support this clonotype. V is TRBV5-1 and J is TRBJ2-5; D unresolved. V gave up 5 bases and J gave up 1 base, with 9 bases separating them. Germline-derived CDR1 and CDR2 are SGHRS and YFSETQ. The CDR3 extends over 13 amino acids. CDR3 sequence reads: CASRPHGQETQYF. DNA for the CDR3: TGCGCCAGCAGACCCCACGGCCAAGAGACCCAGTACTTC. Complete variable domain (other parts from reference TRBV5-1 and TRBJ2-5): KAGVTQTPRYLIKTRGQQVTLSCSPISGHRSVSWYQQTPGQGLQFLFEYFSETQRNKGNFPGRFSGRQFSNSRSEMNVSTLELGDSALYLCASRPHGQETQYFGPGTRLLVL.

This clonotype was seen a few times. The rearrangement links TRBV10-3 to TRBJ2-3, with TRBD1 matching over 9 bases. Germline trimming cut 7 bases from V and 5 bases from J; bases unmatched to any gene: 13. CDR3 length: 16 amino acids. Per germline, CDR1 ENHRY and CDR2 SYGVKD. CDR3 DNA: TGTGCCATCACCGACGACAGGGGGGTGCGAATAGATACGCAGTATTTT. It encodes CAITDDRGVRIDTQYF.

This clonotype was counted a few times. V and J are TRBV11-2 and TRBJ1-2, with a possible D match to TRBD1 (6 bases). Germline CDR1 reads SGHAT; CDR2 reads FQNNGV. Trimming stripped 5 bases from V and 8 bases from J, with 15 bases between. This CDR3 comprises 13 residues. The DNA for the CDR3 is TGTGCCAGCAGCGCCATATCACAGGGCGGCTACACCTTC. It translates to CASSAISQGGYTF.

This clonotype has more than one count but fewer than ten. The chain joins TRBV20-1 to TRBJ2-3, with D possibly TRBD1 on 5 matching bases. The CDR3 consists of 13 residues. V lost 5 bases and J 1 base, leaving 10 bases between the germline ends. Germline-derived CDR1 and CDR2 are DFQATT and SNEGSKA (reference sequence). CDR3 sequence reads: CSAGHFRTDTQYF. In nucleotides, the CDR3 is TGCAGTGCTGGACACTTTCGCACAGATACGCAGTATTTT.

The V gene is TRBV5-6, the J gene TRBJ1-6; D might be TRBD1 (5 bases). The germline V gene has CDR1 SGHDT and CDR2 YYEEEE. This CDR3 region has 14 residues. V lost 4 bases and J 7 bases, leaving 12 bases between the germline ends. CDR3 loop: CASSPGTTNSPLHF. The CDR3 region has the DNA TGTGCCAGCAGCCCCGGGACCACCAATTCACCCCTCCACTTT. The entire variable domain, with the rest obtained from reference TRBV5-6 and TRBJ1-6, is as follows: DAGVTQSPTHLIKTRGQQVTLRCSPKSGHDTVSWYQQALGQGPQFIFQYYEEEERQRGNFPDRFSGHQFPNYSSELNVNALLLGDSALYLCASSPGTTNSPLHFGNGTRLTVT.

This clonotype has just a few counts. The chain has TRBV12-5 and TRBJ2-1, with 7 bases that match TRBD2. The CDR3 contains 16 residues. The V segment lost 8 bases and the J segment 2 bases; nucleotides outside the gene matches: 12. CDR1 and CDR2 from the germline V gene are LGHNT and FRNRAP. The CDR3 sequence is CASSPQRAGAYNEQFF. CDR3 DNA sequence: TGTGCTAGTTCACCCCAGCGTGCGGGGGCCTACAATGAGCAGTTCTTC.

This clonotype has just a few counts. The genes are TRBV20-1 and TRBJ2-4, with unresolved D. The CDR3 runs 13 residues. Germline CDR1 DFQATT, CDR2 SNEGSKA (reference sequence). V shed 7 bases and J shed 0 bases, with 10 bases lying between them. The CDR3 reads CSVRDGAKNIQYF. The CDR3 nucleotides read TGCAGTGTAAGAGATGGAGCCAAAAACATTCAGTACTTC.

The table lists this clonotype with many counts. The chain combines TRBV20-1 with TRBJ2-7; TRBD2 agrees at 11 bases. V lost 2 bases to trimming and J lost 2 bases; unmatched junction nucleotides: 2. The V gene's germline CDR1 is DFQATT and CDR2 SNEGSKA (reference sequence). This CDR3 region has 14 residues. The CDR3: CSARILAGAYEQYF. CDR3 nucleotide sequence: TGCAGTGCTAGAATACTAGCGGGAGCCTACGAGCAGTACTTC.

This clonotype was counted once. The genes are TRBV18 and TRBJ2-1; the D is unclear. The V gene's germline CDR1 is KGHSH and CDR2 LQKENI. This CDR3 has 16 residues. Trimming pared 3 bases from V and 4 bases from J, leaving 16 bases between. The CDR3 DNA follows: TGTGCCAGCTCACCGGTAGTTGCTGCGGTTTACAATGAGCAGTTCTTC. It is translated as CASSPVVAAVYNEQFF.

The rearrangement uses TRBV15 and TRBJ2-1; no firm D call. Looked up from germline, CDR1 is LNHNV and CDR2 is YYDKDF (reference sequence). V was trimmed by 0 bases and J by 5 bases, leaving 20 bases between them. The CDR3 has 18 residues. CDR3: CATSRDLSGSQINNEQFF. The CDR3, as DNA: TGTGCCACCAGCAGAGATCTATCGGGTAGCCAAATAAACAATGAGCAGTTCTTC. The whole variable domain, remainder taken from reference TRBV15 and TRBJ2-1, is DAMVIQNPRYQVTQFGKPVTLSCSQTLNHNVMYWYQQKSSQAPKLLFHYYDKDFNNEADTPDNFQSRRPNTSFCFLDIRSPGLGDTAMYLCATSRDLSGSQINNEQFFGPGTRLTVL.

This clonotype was picked up a small number of times. A much larger clone differs by one base, so this may be a read error. This chain joins TRBV5-1 and TRBJ2-4; D may match TRBD1 or TRBD2 (6 bases each). V was trimmed by 3 bases and J by 5 bases, leaving 12 bases between them. Germline V gene lookup returns CDR1 SGHRS and CDR2 YFSETQ. This CDR3 has 14 amino acids. The CDR3 spells CASSWGAGENIQYF. Written as DNA, the CDR3 is TGCGCCAGCAGCTGGGGGGCAGGGGAAAACATTCAGTACTTC.

The chain carries TRBV3-1 and TRBJ2-1; TRBD2 aligns across 14 bases. The CDR3 has 15 amino acids. V trimming: 4 bases; J trimming: 13 bases; junction bases outside the gene matches: 9. Germline V gene lookup returns CDR1 LGHDT and CDR2 YNNKEL (reference sequence). Here the CDR3 DNA reads TGTGCCAGCAGCCGAAGGGGACTAGCGGGAGAGAGCCAGTTCTTC. This translates into CASSRRGLAGESQFF.

This clonotype was seen ten or more times. This rearrangement joins TRBV20-1 to TRBJ1-1, with D maybe TRBD1 (6 bases). Germline V gene lookup returns CDR1 DFQATT and CDR2 SNEGSKA (reference sequence). This CDR3 has 14 residues. Trimming stripped 4 bases from V and 10 bases from J, with 22 bases between. The CDR3 coding sequence is TGCAGTGCTACCGACCGCACAGGGCGAGCCTTAGCTTTCTTT. Translating it yields CSATDRTGRALAFF.

The chain is built from TRBV12-3 or TRBV12-4 and TRBJ2-2, with a possible D match to TRBD1 (5 bases). The CDR3 has 14 residues. The V end lost 2 bases, the J end lost 7 bases, and 11 bases lay between the germline ends. The CDR3 loop is CASSLKGPGGELFF. CDR3 DNA: TGTGCCAGCAGTTTAAAGGGGCCGGGCGGGGAGCTGTTTTTT.

At least ten counts were recorded for this clonotype. The V gene is TRBV20-1, the J gene TRBJ2-7; D not resolved. The CDR3 runs 13 residues. Per the germline V gene, CDR1 is DFQATT and CDR2 is SNEGSKA (reference sequence). Trimming took 1 base from V and 2 from J, leaving 9 bases between them. CDR3: CSARGPRTYEQYF. The CDR3 DNA reads as TGCAGTGCTAGAGGCCCCAGAACCTACGAGCAGTACTTC.

The chain joins TRBV7-9 to TRBJ2-7, with 10 bases that match TRBD1. The J segment lost 7 bases and the V segment lost 4 bases, leaving 4 bases of the junction unmatched. The CDR3 has 13 amino acids. Germline lookup yields CDR1 SEHNR and CDR2 FQNEAQ (reference sequence). The chain's CDR3 is CASSWDRGLEQYF. In DNA form, the CDR3 reads TGTGCCAGCAGCTGGGACAGGGGACTAGAGCAGTACTTC.